This T cell receptor beta chain was found in a study of memory CD4+ T cells and cytomegalovirus serostatus. Turning to the study itself: Donors were healthy Belgian adults, fewer than ten CMV seropositive and 20 to 25 seronegative.

With regard to this clone: Its antigen remains unidentified.

The germline gives CDR1 SGHAT, CDR2 FQDESV (reference sequence). The CDR3 spans 14 residues. The V end lost 0 bases, the J end lost 2 bases, and 8 bases lay between the germline ends. Original methodology: Out-of-frame sequences were removed, leaving about 2,300,000 distinct TCRbeta sequences. Profiled with immunoSEQ multiplex PCR; TCRdb holds only in-frame clones, not every one. That table furnishes V, J and clone size, whereas the DNA furnished D and trimming. This table has approximately 23,000 clones, over 70% appearing once. Single viable CD3+CD4+CD8-CD45RO+ cells were sorted as the memory CD4+ T cells. Serostatus was set by detecting CMV pp150, pp28, p38, p52 IgG. General study findings and limits: CD4+ memory repertoires contained 67 of 164 reported CMV TCRbeta sequences.

The clonotype comes from an adult in good health and CMV-seronegative. Sequencing was performed on memory CD4+ T cells from blood. The chain recombines TRBV11-1 with TRBJ2-7; D is perhaps TRBD1 or TRBD2 (5 bases each). The CDR3 loop is CASSLALGPYEQYF. CDR3 sequence (DNA): TGTGCCAGCAGCTTAGCGTTGGGACCCTACGAGCAGTACTTC.